One sample yielded the 20 T cell receptor beta chains listed below, sequenced in a study of control samples from healthy donors and cancer patients. Profiled with immunoSEQ multiplex PCR; TCRdb holds only in-frame clones, not every one. Altogether 95,000 to 150,000 clones are present, roughly 84% being singletons, with the ten largest covering approximately 9%. Sequenced: blood. These TCRs come from a man aged 40-50 years in good health.

V and J are TRBV25-1 and TRBJ2-5, with D hard to call. From germline, CDR1 is MGHDK and CDR2 SYGVNS. The CDR3 runs to 15 residues. V was cut by 4 bases and J by 2 bases, with 14 bases left in between. DNA for the CDR3: TGTGCCAGCAGTGTACCCGGTGCAGTTCAAGAGACCCAGTACTTC. This sequence encodes CASSVPGAVQETQYF.

This CDR3 reads CASSVDLGGNQETQYF. CDR3 in DNA: TGTGCCAGCAGCGTAGATCTGGGGGGAAACCAAGAGACCCAGTACTTC. This chain links TRBV9 with TRBJ2-5; weak D call: TRBD2 (6 bases). This CDR3 is 16 amino acids long. V lost 0 bases to trimming and J lost 0 bases, with 12 bases between them. The germline gives CDR1 SGDLS, CDR2 YYNGEE.

The CDR3 region has the DNA TGTGCCAGAAAACAGGGGGACGGCTACACCTTC. It yields the protein CARKQGDGYTF. V usage is TRBV6-5 and J usage is TRBJ1-2; 8 bases are a match to TRBD1. In germline, CDR1 is MNHEY, CDR2 SVGAGI. The V gene end was trimmed by 9 bases and the J gene end by 8 bases; junction bases not matched to a gene: 5. CDR3 length equals 11 residues.

The rearrangement uses TRBV15 and TRBJ2-7; weak D call: TRBD2 (5 bases). V dropped 6 bases and J dropped 6 bases, with 21 bases sitting between them. This CDR3 spans 15 amino acids. In germline, CDR1 is LNHNV, CDR2 YYDKDF (reference sequence). The CDR3 is CATSPGSVYSIEQYF. In nucleotides, the CDR3 is TGTGCCACCAGTCCGGGATCAGTTTATTCGATCGAGCAGTACTTC.

V and J are TRBV6-5 and TRBJ1-5; 7 bases are shared with TRBD1. V shed 5 bases and J 5 bases; nucleotides not matched to a gene: 9. CDR3 length: 15 amino acids. Germline-derived CDR1 and CDR2 are MNHEY and SVGAGI. The chain's CDR3 is CASSRVRQGDQPQHF. The CDR3 bases are TGTGCCAGCAGTCGGGTCAGACAGGGCGATCAGCCCCAGCATTTT.

The chain employs TRBV4-1 and TRBJ1-1, with 8 positions matching TRBD1. J was trimmed by 3 bases and V by 5 bases; bases with no gene match: 5. CDR3 length equals 14 residues. The germline CDR1 and CDR2 sequences are MGHRA and YSYEKL. CDR3 nucleotides: TGCGCCAGCAGCGACGGACAGGGATACACTGAAGCTTTCTTT. It encodes CASSDGQGYTEAFF.

The rearrangement links TRBV4-1 to TRBJ2-7; possibly TRBD1 for D (6 bases). The CDR3 is made up of 14 amino acids. CDR1 is MGHRA and CDR2 is YSYEKL in the germline V gene. The V end was cut by 3 bases, the J end by 0 bases, with 9 bases between. CDR3 in DNA: TGCGCCAGCAGCCAGAGGACAGCCTCCTACGAGCAGTACTTC. Its protein product is CASSQRTASYEQYF.

The rearrangement joins TRBV27 to TRBJ2-1; D is perhaps TRBD2 (6 bases). From germline, CDR1 is MNHEY and CDR2 SMNVEV (reference sequence). CDR3 length: 15 residues. Trimming removed 6 bases at V and 3 bases at J, with 15 bases between. CDR3 DNA sequence: TGTGCCAGCAGCGCCGCGGGGAGGCTCTACAATGAGCAGTTCTTC. Protein: CASSAAGRLYNEQFF.

The count of this clone is one. The CDR3 DNA is TGTGCCAGTAGTTCAAGCGGCAATCAGCCCCAGCATTTT. As protein: CASSSSGNQPQHF. V and J are TRBV19 and TRBJ1-5; D not certain. Germline CDR1 and CDR2: LNHDA and SQIVND (reference sequence). V gave up 5 bases and J gave up 2 bases, with 7 bases separating them. The CDR3 covers 13 residues.

The J gene is TRBJ1-3, the V gene TRBV5-5, with D hard to call. The V gene's germline CDR1 is SGHKS and CDR2 YYEKEE (reference sequence). This CDR3 has 18 amino acids. V was trimmed by 0 bases and J by 0 bases, leaving 16 bases between them. CDR3 loop: CASSLGRAPGLSGNTIYF. In DNA form, the CDR3 reads TGTGCCAGCAGCTTGGGGAGGGCCCCAGGACTCTCTGGAAACACCATATATTTT.

CDR3 sequence: CATSDPRTGTNYGYTF. DNA for the CDR3: TGTGCCACCAGTGACCCAAGGACAGGGACTAACTATGGCTACACCTTC. The V gene is TRBV24-1, the J gene TRBJ1-2, with 8 nucleotides matching TRBD1. CDR1 KGHDR and CDR2 SFDVKD come from the germline V gene. CDR3 length equals 16 residues. The junction had 6 bases not matched to a gene; V was cut back by 4 bases and J by 0 bases.

The chain recombines TRBV25-1 with TRBJ2-4, with 14 bases fitting TRBD2. From germline, CDR1 is MGHDK and CDR2 SYGVNS. The J segment lost 12 bases and the V segment lost 4 bases, leaving 2 bases of the junction unmatched. This CDR3 is 13 amino acids long. The CDR3 region is CASSATSGGAQYF. CDR3 in DNA: TGTGCCAGCAGTGCGACTAGCGGGGGGGCTCAGTACTTC.

The rearrangement uses TRBV21-1 and TRBJ2-5; whether TRBD2, the table's D call, matches the DNA was not checked. TRBV21-1 is a recognized pseudogene. The CDR3 length is 19 residues. The CDR3 region is CASSPRGVAGGLVRETQYF. The CDR3 DNA follows: TGTGCCAGCAGCCCCCGGGGCGTGGCGGGGGGCCTCGTAAGAGAGACCCAGTACTTC.

Here the CDR3 DNA reads TGTGCCAGCAGCTTAGGTATAACAGATACGCAGTATTTT. Its protein product is CASSLGITDTQYF. The rearrangement joins TRBV7-3 to TRBJ2-3; D ambiguous. The CDR3 has 13 residues. Germline assignment: CDR1 SGHTA and CDR2 FQGTGA. The V gene lost 2 bases and the J gene lost 3 bases, with 6 bases spanning the gap.

The chain carries TRBV11-2 and TRBJ2-5; the D is unclear. The V end was cut by 0 bases, the J end by 1 base, with 6 bases between. Germline values: CDR1 SGHAT, CDR2 FQNNGV. CDR3 length equals 14 residues. CDR3 in DNA: TGTGCCAGCAGCTTAGAAGCAGGCCAAGAGACCCAGTACTTC. It encodes CASSLEAGQETQYF.

The CDR3, as DNA: TGTGCCAGTTTAGACAGGGGAGTAGGGGCCAATGAGCAGTTCTTC. It codes for CASLDRGVGANEQFF. The chain couples TRBV19 to TRBJ2-1, with TRBD1 matching over 8 bases. The germline CDR1 and CDR2 sequences are LNHDA and SQIVND (reference sequence). The CDR3 is 15 amino acids. After removal of 8 bases from V and 6 bases from J, the junction contained 12 bases not matched to a gene.

Notes on this clone: The sample has other DNA sequences that encode this CDR3 too. This rearrangement joins TRBV7-2 to TRBJ1-5; D unresolved. Per germline, CDR1 SGHTA and CDR2 FQGNSA. The CDR3 is 13 residues long. Between the trimmed V and J ends, which lost 4 bases and 5 bases, there was a span of 9 bases. The CDR3 protein is CASSSRRDQPQHF. As DNA, the CDR3 is TGTGCCAGCAGCTCTCGGAGGGATCAGCCCCAGCATTTT.

The chain joins TRBV18 to TRBJ2-7; D gene unclear. Per the germline V gene, CDR1 is KGHSH and CDR2 is LQKENI. The CDR3 consists of 14 residues. Trimming pared 3 bases from V and 2 bases from J, leaving 11 bases between. CDR3 protein: CASSPASIPYEQYF. CDR3 DNA sequence: TGTGCCAGCTCACCGGCGTCCATTCCCTACGAGCAGTACTTC.

This chain links TRBV18 with TRBJ1-3, with 7 bases that match TRBD1. Trimming cost V 5 bases and J 0 bases; bases outside gene matches: 16. This CDR3 has 19 residues. Germline CDR1 and CDR2: KGHSH and LQKENI. The CDR3 coding sequence is TGTGCCAGCTCAACACAACAGGGGTATTGGGACGACTCTGGAAACACCATATATTTT. Its translation: CASSTQQGYWDDSGNTIYF.

The genes are TRBV25-1 and TRBJ1-1; D uncertain. Germline CDR1 is MGHDK and CDR2 is SYGVNS. The CDR3 runs 11 residues. The V end lost 8 bases, the J end lost 3 bases, and 7 bases lay between the germline ends. The CDR3 reads CASERDTEAFF. CDR3 nucleotides: TGTGCCAGCGAGAGGGACACTGAAGCTTTCTTT.